What follows are 14 T cell receptor beta chains derived from one specimen sequenced in a study of blood T cell repertoires in COVID-19 (dated by TCRdb to 2020 to 2021). Library method: the immunoSEQ multiplex PCR assay. Imported from immuneACCESS, the table was reduced by TCRdb to in-frame sequences with V and J called. These copies leave out some clones; in studies compared against another copy, an unresolved V gene accounts for under half, and the cause of the remainder is not known. The table for this sample lists under 300,000 clones; 70% to 90% of them were counted only once. The ten largest clones add up to around 3.3% of the sample. The sample consisted of PBMCs or T cells enriched from blood (not recorded which). The origin of the receptors is a middle-aged woman with acute COVID-19.

V usage is TRBV19 and J usage is TRBJ1-1; a possible D gene is TRBD1 (6 bases). The V gene's germline CDR1 is LNHDA and CDR2 SQIVND (reference sequence). Trimming took 4 bases from V and 4 from J, leaving 13 bases between them. The CDR3 runs to 14 residues. CDR3: CASSNPRGITEAFF. DNA for the CDR3: TGTGCCAGTAGTAACCCGAGGGGGATCACTGAAGCTTTCTTT.

V and J are TRBV5-8 and TRBJ1-1; 7 nucleotides align to TRBD1. The length of the CDR3 is 15 residues. V trimming: 0 bases; J trimming: 3 bases; junction bases outside the gene matches: 5. Germline-derived CDR1 and CDR2 are SGHTS and YDEGEE. CDR3 in amino acids: CASSLEGRGDTEAFF. Written as DNA, the CDR3 is TGTGCCAGCAGCTTGGAGGGCAGGGGGGACACTGAAGCTTTCTTT.

V gene TRBV18 combines with J gene TRBJ2-1; 8 nucleotides agree with TRBD2. CDR3 size: 16 residues. CDR1 KGHSH and CDR2 LQKENI come from the germline V gene. V shed 3 bases and J 4 bases; nucleotides not matched to a gene: 8. The CDR3 DNA follows: TGTGCCAGCTCACCTTCAGCGGGAGCGGGGTACAATGAGCAGTTCTTC. Its protein is CASSPSAGAGYNEQFF.

The chain carries TRBV11-3 and TRBJ2-6; 8 bases line up with TRBD2. After removal of 5 bases from V and 2 bases from J, the junction contained 8 bases not matched to a gene. In germline, CDR1 is SGHNT, CDR2 YENEEA. There are 17 residues in the CDR3. For the CDR3, the DNA is TGTGCCAGCAGCCCCGGGGGGGGGAGGACTGGGGCCAACGTCCTGACTTTC. This sequence encodes CASSPGGGRTGANVLTF.

V is TRBV29-1 and J is TRBJ2-5; unclear D gene. Trimming took off 7 bases at V and 5 bases at J, with 8 bases between the two ends. The CDR3 totals 10 residues. The germline CDR1 and CDR2 sequences are SQVTM and ANQGSEA. The CDR3 here is CSGASETQYF. In nucleotides, the CDR3 is TGCAGCGGAGCTTCGGAGACCCAGTACTTC.

This chain joins TRBV9 and TRBJ2-1; 11 bases map to TRBD2. V trimming: 4 bases; J trimming: 5 bases; junction bases outside the gene matches: 8. Germline CDR1 reads SGDLS; CDR2 reads YYNGEE. CDR3 size: 16 residues. The CDR3 nucleotides are TGTGCCAGCAGCTCATCCCTAGCGGGAGGCGACAATGAGCAGTTCTTC. Translated, it gives CASSSSLAGGDNEQFF.

This clone was recorded only once. This chain joins TRBV29-1 and TRBJ2-1; TRBD1 might be the D (7 bases). Germline V gene sequence: CDR1 SQVTM, CDR2 ANQGSEA. This CDR3 is 14 amino acids long. V was pared by 3 bases and J by 4 bases, with 13 bases between. This chain's CDR3 is CSVDRGVNYNEQFF. The CDR3 DNA is TGCAGCGTTGACAGGGGGGTTAATTACAATGAGCAGTTCTTC.

The chain uses TRBV12-5 and TRBJ1-5; 7 positions match TRBD1. The CDR3 sequence is 15 residues long. Per the germline V gene, CDR1 is LGHNT and CDR2 is FRNRAP. V was clipped by 1 base and J by 6 bases; unmatched bases: 6. CDR3 sequence: CASGLGSDRAQPQHF. In DNA form, the CDR3 reads TGTGCTAGTGGTTTGGGGTCCGACAGGGCTCAGCCCCAGCATTTT.

This chain uses TRBV18 with TRBJ1-1; TRBD1 is a possible D gene (5 bases). The CDR3 is made up of 14 amino acids. CDR1 and CDR2 (germline): KGHSH, LQKENI. The ends were cut back, 2 bases at V and 1 base at J, with 8 bases in the middle. The CDR3 sequence: CASSPGATNTEAFF. The CDR3, as DNA: TGTGCCAGCTCACCAGGGGCCACGAACACTGAAGCTTTCTTT.

This chain links TRBV2 with TRBJ2-2; 10 bases line up with TRBD1. V lost 6 bases and J lost 2; bases outside the gene matches: 3. The germline V gene encodes CDR1 SNHLY and CDR2 FYNNEI. The CDR3 covers 15 residues. The CDR3 loop reads CASRKTGGNTGELFF. DNA for the CDR3: TGTGCCAGCAGGAAGACAGGGGGCAACACCGGGGAGCTGTTTTTT.

The chain joins TRBV5-5 to TRBJ1-6; maybe TRBD1 (5 bases). In germline, CDR1 is SGHKS, CDR2 YYEKEE (reference sequence). Trimming cost V 0 bases and J 10 bases, with 14 bases left between them. CDR3 length: 15 amino acids. This chain's CDR3 is CASSLAPGLGSPLHF. As DNA, the CDR3 is TGTGCCAGCAGCTTGGCCCCAGGGCTTGGCTCACCCCTCCACTTT.

This rearrangement joins TRBV2 to TRBJ1-2, with 9 bases that match TRBD1. The CDR3 is made up of 12 amino acids. The V segment lost 9 bases and the J segment 7 bases; nucleotides outside the gene matches: 6. Germline V lookup: CDR1 SNHLY, CDR2 FYNNEI. The CDR3 loop reads CARTQGAGGYTF. The CDR3 coding sequence is TGTGCCAGAACACAGGGGGCGGGTGGCTACACCTTC. Full variable domain (rest looked up from reference TRBV2 and TRBJ1-2): EPEVTQTPSHQVTQMGQEVILRCVPISNHLYFYWYRQILGQKVEFLVSFYNNEISEKSEIFDDQFSVERPDGSNFTLKIRSTKLEDSAMYFCARTQGAGGYTFGSGTRLTVV.

This clone appeared a single time. The chain links TRBV5-4 to TRBJ2-7; the match to TRBD2 covers 7 bases. The ends lost 0 bases at V and 1 base at J; junction bases unmatched: 4. The CDR3 has 15 amino acids. The germline V gene has CDR1 SGHNT and CDR2 YYREEE (reference sequence). The CDR3 DNA follows: TGTGCCAGCAGCTTGGCTAGCGGTTCATCCTACGAGCAGTACTTC. Translating it yields CASSLASGSSYEQYF.

This CDR3 reads CASSEAGPNNEQFF. CDR3 bases: TGTGCCAGCAGTGAAGCTGGGCCGAACAATGAGCAGTTCTTC. V is TRBV6-1 and J is TRBJ2-1; D call uncertain. The CDR3 spans 14 residues. Germline V CDR1 and CDR2: MNHNS, SASEGT. Trimming shortened V by 0 bases and J by 5 bases, and 8 bases separated the two germline ends.